A single sample gave rise to the 23 T cell receptor beta chains below, sequenced in a study of shared clonotypes between healthy human individuals. Here immunoSEQ multiplex PCR was the method, and the copy in TCRdb shows in-frame clones only, minus some. The repertoire holds 85,000 to 100,000 clones, with 67% as singletons. The sequenced sample was memory CD8+ T cells sorted from blood. Subset given: CD45RO+ cells pooled with CCR7-negative TemRA cells. All receptors derive from a man younger than 40 in good health.

The rearrangement joins TRBV10-2 to TRBJ2-5, with D possibly being TRBD2 (5 bases). Germline CDR1 is WSHSY and CDR2 is SAAADI. The CDR3 has 13 amino acids. The V end lost 7 bases, the J end lost 5 bases, and 14 bases lay between the germline ends. This CDR3 is CASTRGGWETQYF. CDR3 DNA: TGCGCCAGCACTAGAGGAGGTTGGGAGACCCAGTACTTC.

The J gene is TRBJ2-7, the V gene TRBV28, with D perhaps TRBD1 (5 bases). Trimming removed 1 base at V and 4 bases at J, with 5 bases between. CDR1 is MDHEN, CDR2 SYDVKM, per germline. The CDR3 has 12 amino acids. CDR3 in amino acids: CASSLSGYEQYF. CDR3 DNA: TGTGCCAGCAGTTTATCAGGGTACGAGCAGTACTTC.

This chain joins TRBV7-8 and TRBJ2-7, with D possibly called TRBD1 or TRBD2 (6 bases each). The germline V gene encodes CDR1 SGHVS and CDR2 FQNEAQ. The V and J ends lost 5 bases and 4 bases respectively, with 15 bases between them. The CDR3 loop spans 14 amino acids. The CDR3 DNA sequence: TGTGCCAGCAGCCTAGGGGGGACAATATACGAGCAGTACTTC. Its protein is CASSLGGTIYEQYF.

The chain joins TRBV6-1 to TRBJ1-2; D is possibly TRBD1 (5 bases). Trimming cost V 6 bases and J 6 bases, with 17 bases left between them. Per the germline V gene, CDR1 is MNHNS and CDR2 is SASEGT. CDR3 length equals 14 residues. The CDR3 reads CASSLLGGFDGYTF. DNA for the CDR3: TGTGCCAGCAGCCTATTGGGGGGGTTTGATGGCTACACCTTC.

The chain uses TRBV7-3 and TRBJ1-2; D ambiguous. The ends were cut back, 2 bases at V and 5 bases at J, with 0 bases in the middle. The CDR3 runs to 10 residues. In germline, CDR1 is SGHTA, CDR2 FQGTGA. CDR3 coding DNA: TGTGCCAGCAGCTTATATGGCTACACCTTC. This translates into CASSLYGYTF.

The rearrangement links TRBV2 to TRBJ2-1, with TRBD1 matching over 10 bases. This CDR3 has 14 residues. Germline lookup yields CDR1 SNHLY and CDR2 FYNNEI. V was pared by 4 bases and J by 7 bases, with 4 bases of the junction left unmatched. CDR3 in DNA: TGTGCCAGCAGTGGACAGGGGGCCGGTAATGAGCAGTTCTTC. Translating gives CASSGQGAGNEQFF.

The J gene is TRBJ2-1, the V gene TRBV27, with 9 nucleotides matching TRBD2. J gave up 10 bases and V 3 bases, and 4 bases lay outside the gene matches. Germline CDR1 is MNHEY and CDR2 is SMNVEV (reference sequence). CDR3 length: 13 residues. CDR3 bases: TGTGCCAGCAGTTTCCTTACTAGCGGGGAGCAGTTCTTC. This gives the protein CASSFLTSGEQFF.

This clone was counted a few times. The chain employs TRBV4-1 and TRBJ2-1, with TRBD2 as a possible D gene (6 bases). Germline assignment: CDR1 MGHRA and CDR2 YSYEKL. V was shortened by 3 bases and J by 4 bases, with 16 bases between the two germline ends. The CDR3 has 16 residues. CDR3 bases: TGCGCCAGCAGCCAGAAAGTGTCTAGCGATTACAATGAGCAGTTCTTC. As protein: CASSQKVSSDYNEQFF.

The chain is built from TRBV7-9 and TRBJ2-1; weak D call: TRBD2 (6 bases). Germline values: CDR1 SEHNR, CDR2 FQNEAQ (reference sequence). This CDR3 has 14 residues. V gave up 5 bases and J gave up 5 bases, with 13 bases separating them. In nucleotides, the CDR3 is TGTGCCAGCAGCGTACGGGAGTCCCACAATGAGCAGTTCTTC. Protein product: CASSVRESHNEQFF.

The genes are TRBV5-1 and TRBJ2-7; possibly TRBD1 for D (5 bases). The V end was cut by 1 base, the J end by 4 bases, with 12 bases between. The CDR3 contains 14 residues. Germline V gene lookup returns CDR1 SGHRS and CDR2 YFSETQ. CDR3 DNA sequence: TGCGCCAGCAGCTTGACAGGAGAAATGTACGAGCAGTACTTC. This translates into CASSLTGEMYEQYF.

This clone has just one count. Within the sample, other DNA sequences also encode this same CDR3. The chain uses TRBV6-4 and TRBJ2-3, with 9 positions matching TRBD2. Germline CDR1 reads MRHNA; CDR2 reads SNTAGT. After removal of 4 bases from V and 1 base from J, the junction contained 3 bases not matched to a gene. This CDR3 region has 15 residues. The CDR3 bases are TGTGCCAGCAGTGTTTTAGCGGGAGGCACAGATACGCAGTATTTT. The encoded protein is CASSVLAGGTDTQYF.

This clone was recorded once. The chain is built from TRBV7-9 and TRBJ2-3, with D perhaps TRBD2 (6 bases). The CDR3 is made up of 16 amino acids. Germline lookup yields CDR1 SEHNR and CDR2 FQNEAQ (reference sequence). Trimming removed 2 bases from V and 4 bases from J, with 16 bases in between. This chain's CDR3 is CASSLKRGWEADTQYF. The DNA for the CDR3 is TGTGCCAGCAGCTTAAAACGGGGGTGGGAGGCAGATACGCAGTATTTT.

The chain couples TRBV7-3 to TRBJ2-3; D is unclear. CDR1 SGHTA and CDR2 FQGTGA come from the germline V gene. The V gene lost 5 bases and the J gene lost 4 bases, with 13 bases spanning the gap. This CDR3 spans 14 amino acids. The CDR3 region has the DNA TGTGCCAGCAGCCCCAACCGGGTCGCAGATACGCAGTATTTT. It translates to CASSPNRVADTQYF. Using reference TRBV7-3 and TRBJ2-3 for the parts outside the CDR3, the full variable domain is GAGVSQTPSNKVTEKGKYVELRCDPISGHTALYWYRQSLGQGPEFLIYFQGTGAADDSGLPNDRFFAVRPEGSVSTLKIQRTERGDSAVYLCASSPNRVADTQYFGPGTRLTVL.

This clone was observed a handful of times. The chain joins TRBV29-1 to TRBJ2-7, with 9 bases that match TRBD1. This CDR3 comprises 18 residues. Germline lookup yields CDR1 SQVTM and CDR2 ANQGSEA. The V and J ends lost 6 bases and 6 bases, in that order; junction bases with no gene match: 24. CDR3 amino acids: CSVLGFPGTGSFSGEQYF. CDR3 bases: TGCAGCGTCCTGGGCTTTCCCGGGACAGGGTCTTTTTCGGGCGAGCAGTACTTC.

The chain has TRBV19 and TRBJ2-6, with a weak D call TRBD1 (6 bases). V lost 1 base to trimming and J lost 12 bases, with 10 bases between them. CDR1 and CDR2 from the germline V gene are LNHDA and SQIVND (reference sequence). The CDR3 contains 13 residues. This CDR3 reads CASSIGTVPVLTF. The CDR3 nucleotides are TGTGCCAGTAGTATAGGGACAGTACCCGTCCTGACTTTC.

The gene calls are TRBV6-5 and TRBJ2-2; unclear D gene. There are 16 residues in the CDR3. V lost 0 bases to trimming and J lost 8 bases, with 16 bases between them. CDR1 and CDR2 (germline): MNHEY, SVGAGI. The CDR3 here is CASSYSDRIILGELFF. DNA of the CDR3: TGTGCCAGCAGTTACTCCGACCGCATAATCCTGGGGGAGCTGTTTTTT.

As for this clone: A far more abundant clone sits one base away, making this likely a read error. V and J are TRBV4-3 and TRBJ2-7; D might be TRBD1 (6 bases). The germline V and J ends were trimmed by 0 bases and 3 bases, with 15 bases remaining between them. In germline, CDR1 is LGHNA, CDR2 YSLEER. This CDR3 is 16 amino acids long. Here the CDR3 reads CASSQDTGIGGYEQYF. CDR3 bases: TGCGCCAGCAGCCAAGATACGGGGATAGGGGGCTACGAGCAGTACTTC.

The rearrangement links TRBV9 to TRBJ2-3; D assignment may be TRBD1 or TRBD2 (5 bases each). Germline V gives CDR1 SGDLS, CDR2 YYNGEE. Between the trimmed V and J ends, which lost 0 bases and 1 base, there was a span of 24 bases. This CDR3 has 20 amino acids. The CDR3 loop reads CASSVAWGGGGTRGTDTQYF. CDR3 coding DNA: TGTGCCAGCAGCGTAGCTTGGGGCGGTGGTGGGACCAGGGGCACAGATACGCAGTATTTT.

The rearrangement links TRBV6-1 to TRBJ2-7; unclear D gene. CDR3 size: 12 residues. The germline CDR1 and CDR2 sequences are MNHNS and SASEGT. V was trimmed by 10 bases and J by 2 bases, leaving 12 bases between them. CDR3 sequence (DNA): TGTGCCACCCCAAGCGCGACCTACGAGCAGTACTTC. Amino acid sequence: CATPSATYEQYF.

The chain joins TRBV28 to TRBJ2-7, with D unclear. Trimming pared 4 bases from V and 4 bases from J, leaving 8 bases between. The CDR3 length is 12 residues. CDR1 and CDR2 (germline): MDHEN, SYDVKM. The CDR3 nucleotides are TGTGCCAGCAGTTCCGCCAGTTACGAGCAGTACTTC. It translates to CASSSASYEQYF.

The CDR3 coding sequence is TGTGCCAGCATAAACCACTGGAAGAACACTGAAGCTTTCTTT. Translation: CASINHWKNTEAFF. This chain uses TRBV2 with TRBJ1-1, with unresolved D. CDR3 length equals 14 residues. Germline CDR1 SNHLY, CDR2 FYNNEI. Trimming took 7 bases from V and 1 from J, leaving 13 bases between them.

The chain carries TRBV13 and TRBJ2-7; D might be TRBD2 (7 bases). Trimming left V 6 bases short and J 4 bases short, with 19 bases between. Germline values: CDR1 PRHDT, CDR2 FYEKMQ (reference sequence). There are 15 residues in the CDR3. The CDR3 loop is CASRARGAQPYEQYF. Here the CDR3 DNA reads TGTGCCAGCAGGGCTCGGGGGGCCCAACCTTACGAGCAGTACTTC. Complete variable domain (other parts from reference TRBV13 and TRBJ2-7): AAGVIQSPRHLIKEKRETATLKCYPIPRHDTVYWYQQGPGQDPQFLISFYEKMQSDKGSIPDRFSAQQFSDYHSELNMSSLELGDSALYFCASRARGAQPYEQYFGPGTRLTVT.

The V and J genes are TRBV15 and TRBJ2-1; 12 bases are shared with TRBD2. The CDR3 runs to 14 residues. Germline V gives CDR1 LNHNV, CDR2 YYDKDF (reference sequence). V lost 8 bases and J lost 6; bases outside the gene matches: 5. CDR3 residues: CATGRTSGTNEQFF. DNA of the CDR3: TGTGCCACCGGTCGGACTAGCGGGACCAATGAGCAGTTCTTC.